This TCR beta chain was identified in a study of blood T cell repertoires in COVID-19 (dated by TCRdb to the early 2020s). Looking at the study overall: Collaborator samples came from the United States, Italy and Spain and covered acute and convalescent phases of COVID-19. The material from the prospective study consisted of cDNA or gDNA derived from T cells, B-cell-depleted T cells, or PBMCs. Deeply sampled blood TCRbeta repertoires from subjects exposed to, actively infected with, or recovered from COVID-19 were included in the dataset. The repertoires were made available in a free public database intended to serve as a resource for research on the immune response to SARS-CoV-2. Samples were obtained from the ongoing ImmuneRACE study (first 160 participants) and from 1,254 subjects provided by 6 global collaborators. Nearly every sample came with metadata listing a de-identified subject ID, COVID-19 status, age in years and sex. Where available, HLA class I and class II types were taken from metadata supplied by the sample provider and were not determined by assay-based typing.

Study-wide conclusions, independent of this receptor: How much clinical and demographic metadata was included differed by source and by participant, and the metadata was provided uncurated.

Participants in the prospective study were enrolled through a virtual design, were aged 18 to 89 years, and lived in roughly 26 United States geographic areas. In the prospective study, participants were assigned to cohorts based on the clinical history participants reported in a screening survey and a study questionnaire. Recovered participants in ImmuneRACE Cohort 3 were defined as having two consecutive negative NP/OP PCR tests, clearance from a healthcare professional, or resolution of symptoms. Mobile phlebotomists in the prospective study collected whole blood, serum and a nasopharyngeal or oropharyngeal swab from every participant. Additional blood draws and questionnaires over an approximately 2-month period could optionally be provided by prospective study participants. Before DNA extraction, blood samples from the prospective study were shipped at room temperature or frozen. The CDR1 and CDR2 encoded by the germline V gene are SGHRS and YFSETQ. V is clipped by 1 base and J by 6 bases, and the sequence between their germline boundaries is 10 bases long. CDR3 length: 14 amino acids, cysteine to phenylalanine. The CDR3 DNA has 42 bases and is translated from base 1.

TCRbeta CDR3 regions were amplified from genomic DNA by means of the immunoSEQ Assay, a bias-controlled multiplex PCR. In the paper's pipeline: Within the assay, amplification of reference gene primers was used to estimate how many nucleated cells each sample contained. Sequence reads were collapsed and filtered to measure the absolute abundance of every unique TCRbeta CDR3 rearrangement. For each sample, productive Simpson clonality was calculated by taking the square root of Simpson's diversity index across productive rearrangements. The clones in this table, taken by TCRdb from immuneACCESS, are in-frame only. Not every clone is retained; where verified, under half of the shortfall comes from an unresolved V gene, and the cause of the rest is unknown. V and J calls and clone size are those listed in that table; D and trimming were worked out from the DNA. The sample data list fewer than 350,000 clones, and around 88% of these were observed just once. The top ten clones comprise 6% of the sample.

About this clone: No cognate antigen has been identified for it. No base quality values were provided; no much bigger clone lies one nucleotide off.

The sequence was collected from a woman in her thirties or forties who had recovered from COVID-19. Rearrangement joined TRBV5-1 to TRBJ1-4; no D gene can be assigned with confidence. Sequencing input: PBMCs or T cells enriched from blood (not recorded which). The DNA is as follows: TGCGCCAGCAGCTTGATGGGCCAGGATGAAAAACTGTTTTTT. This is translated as CASSLMGQDEKLFF.